Shown below are 18 T cell receptor beta chains from a single sample sequenced in a study of T-cell reconstitution after alpha-beta-depleted transplantation in children. Unique molecular identifiers were used in preparing the TCRbeta library. MiXCR was run by TCRdb on the PCR reads, yielding one entry per CDR3 protein. The profile shows 380,000 or so distinct CDR3 sequences, roughly 14% of them singletons. The specimen was PBMCs, collected from the stem cell graft. The source of these receptors is a human donor who donated a stem cell graft to a child with Fanconi anemia.

The table lists this clonotype with a few counts. The chain couples TRBV12-3 or TRBV12-4 to TRBJ1-2; a weak D match, TRBD1 (5 bases). Trimming took off 10 bases at V and 6 bases at J, with 15 bases between the two ends. The length of the CDR3 is 12 residues. The CDR3 nucleotides are TGTGCCACCAACCCCGGGGCCGATGGCTACACCTTC. Its translation: CATNPGADGYTF.

This clonotype appeared a few times. The V call is TRBV20-1, the J call TRBJ2-3; no clear D gene. V lost 1 base, J lost 1 base, and 12 bases lay in between. Germline V lookup: CDR1 DFQATT, CDR2 SNEGSKA (reference sequence). The CDR3 covers 15 residues. The CDR3 loop is CSARVMRSGTDTQYF. As DNA, the CDR3 is TGCAGTGCTAGAGTTATGCGGAGCGGCACAGATACGCAGTATTTT.

There are a few counts of this clonotype. This rearrangement joins TRBV10-3 to TRBJ2-5, with D unclear. CDR3 size: 16 residues. In germline, CDR1 is ENHRY, CDR2 SYGVKD. V dropped 5 bases and J dropped 0 bases, with 16 bases sitting between them. The CDR3 DNA reads as TGTGCCATCAGTATTTCGGCAAATCTGTACCAAGAGACCCAGTACTTC. This sequence encodes CAISISANLYQETQYF.

The rearrangement links TRBV11-2 to TRBJ2-1; no definite D call. This CDR3 has 12 residues. Germline CDR1 is SGHAT and CDR2 is FQNNGV. V shed 3 bases and J shed 10 bases, with 10 bases lying between them. The CDR3 loop is CASSFDDGEQFF. The DNA of the CDR3 is TGTGCCAGCAGCTTTGACGACGGGGAGCAGTTCTTC. Looking up the rest from reference TRBV11-2 and TRBJ2-1 gives the full variable domain: EAGVAQSPRYKIIEKRQSVAFWCNPISGHATLYWYQQILGQGPKLLIQFQNNGVVDDSQLPKDRFSAERLKGVDSTLKIQPAKLEDSAVYLCASSFDDGEQFFGPGTRLTVL.

The chain combines TRBV29-1 with TRBJ2-3; 10 nucleotides line up with TRBD2. The germline V gene encodes CDR1 SQVTM and CDR2 ANQGSEA. The junction had 6 bases not matched to a gene; V was cut back by 6 bases and J by 3 bases. The CDR3 has 14 amino acids. DNA of the CDR3: TGCAGCGTCAAAGCGGGGGGGGGTACAGATACGCAGTATTTT. It specifies CSVKAGGGTDTQYF.

This clonotype was observed a few times. The J gene is TRBJ1-2, the V gene TRBV25-1; TRBD1 might be the D (5 bases). The V end lost 4 bases, the J end lost 8 bases, and 14 bases lay between the germline ends. Germline V gives CDR1 MGHDK, CDR2 SYGVNS. The CDR3 has 13 amino acids. CDR3 in amino acids: CASSGDLVGGYTF. CDR3 nucleotide sequence: TGTGCCAGCAGTGGGGACCTCGTCGGGGGCTACACCTTC.

This clonotype came up a few times. The chain uses TRBV12-3 or TRBV12-4 and TRBJ2-7; 9 bases fit TRBD1. CDR3 length: 16 residues. J lost 1 base, V lost 5 bases, and 9 bases had no gene match. CDR3 residues: CASSPSTGGGSYEQYF. The CDR3 nucleotides are TGTGCCAGCAGTCCATCGACAGGGGGGGGGTCCTACGAGCAGTACTTC.

This clonotype was observed a few times. CDR3 nucleotides: TGTGCCAGCAGCTTAGTCAGCGGGGGGGCCTTGGAGACCCAGTACTTC. This translates into CASSLVSGGALETQYF. The rearrangement joins TRBV11-2 to TRBJ2-5; 10 bases are a match to TRBD2. Germline CDR1 and CDR2: SGHAT and FQNNGV. V was pared by 1 base and J by 5 bases, with 7 bases of the junction left unmatched. This CDR3 has 16 residues.

This chain joins TRBV12-3 or TRBV12-4 and TRBJ2-2; D is ambiguous. This CDR3 contains 13 residues. Deletions cut 4 bases from V and 3 bases from J, with 6 bases between. As DNA, the CDR3 is TGTGCCAGCAGTTCGGCGTACACCGGGGAGCTGTTTTTT. It specifies CASSSAYTGELFF.

For the CDR3, the DNA is TGTGCCAGCAGTGACCTCTCGACTAGCGGGGGCCGTAGGAGCTCCTACAATGAGCAGTTCTTC. Residues: CASSDLSTSGGRRSSYNEQFF. This sequence joins TRBV6-4 and TRBJ2-1, with TRBD2 matching 12 bases. Germline V gene sequence: CDR1 MRHNA, CDR2 SNTAGT. J lost 0 bases, V lost 2 bases, and 14 bases had no gene match. The CDR3 consists of 21 residues.

In its sample, this clonotype was seen once. This may come from a read error, since a much larger clone is one base off. This chain uses TRBV11-2 with TRBJ2-2; D is possibly TRBD1 or TRBD2 (5 bases each). This CDR3 contains 19 residues. Trimming stripped 4 bases from V and 0 bases from J, with 21 bases between. Germline V gives CDR1 SGHAT, CDR2 FQNNGV. CDR3 protein: CASSSGTTGTYANTGELFF. The CDR3 DNA is TGTGCCAGCAGCTCAGGCACCACCGGGACGTACGCGAACACCGGGGAGCTGTTTTTT. The full variable domain, its missing parts supplied by reference TRBV11-2 and TRBJ2-2, is EAGVAQSPRYKIIEKRQSVAFWCNPISGHATLYWYQQILGQGPKLLIQFQNNGVVDDSQLPKDRFSAERLKGVDSTLKIQPAKLEDSAVYLCASSSGTTGTYANTGELFFGEGSRLTVL.

V gene TRBV7-3 combines with J gene TRBJ2-1, with 7 bases aligning to TRBD1. The germline V gene encodes CDR1 SGHTA and CDR2 FQGTGA. Trimming cost V 5 bases and J 8 bases; bases outside gene matches: 3. The CDR3 runs 12 residues. The DNA for the CDR3 is TGTGCCAGCAGCACCACAGGGGATGAGCAGTTCTTC. Its translation is CASSTTGDEQFF.

This clonotype occurred a few times. This rearrangement joins TRBV4-2 to TRBJ2-2, with 9 bases that match TRBD2. This CDR3 contains 18 residues. CDR1 is LGHNA, CDR2 YNFKEQ, per germline. The V segment lost 0 bases and the J segment 3 bases; nucleotides outside the gene matches: 8. This chain's CDR3 is CASSQDYGRGGDTGELFF. CDR3 nucleotide sequence: TGTGCCAGCAGCCAAGATTATGGGCGGGGGGGCGACACCGGGGAGCTGTTTTTT.

The chain uses TRBV11-2 and TRBJ1-2, with 7 bases that match TRBD1. CDR1 is SGHAT and CDR2 is FQNNGV in the germline V gene. After removal of 4 bases from V and 2 bases from J, the junction contained 10 bases not matched to a gene. The CDR3 runs to 16 residues. DNA of the CDR3: TGTGCCAGCAGCTCACTCCTAGGGACAGCCAACTATGGCTACACCTTC. Encoded protein: CASSSLLGTANYGYTF.

The rearrangement uses TRBV6-1 and TRBJ2-2, with D possibly TRBD1 on 6 matching bases. The V gene's germline CDR1 is MNHNS and CDR2 SASEGT. V was pared by 9 bases and J by 6 bases, with 11 bases between. The CDR3 extends over 12 amino acids. This CDR3 is CASFSGAGELFF. CDR3 DNA sequence: TGTGCCAGTTTTTCAGGGGCCGGGGAGCTGTTTTTT.

This clonotype came up many times. The chain employs TRBV6-2 or TRBV6-3 and TRBJ1-1; tentatively, D is TRBD1 (5 bases). Looked up from germline, CDR1 is MNHEY and CDR2 is SVGEGT. This CDR3 is 13 amino acids long. With 6 bases removed from V and 7 bases from J, the gap between germline ends came to 15 bases. This CDR3 reads CASSDSVGDEAFF. Written as DNA, the CDR3 is TGTGCCAGCAGCGATTCGGTGGGGGATGAAGCTTTCTTT.

This clonotype was seen ten or more times. The J gene is TRBJ1-1, the V gene TRBV7-9, with D unresolved. V gave up 5 bases and J gave up 5 bases, with 18 bases separating them. Per the germline V gene, CDR1 is SEHNR and CDR2 is FQNEAQ (reference sequence). CDR3 length: 15 residues. This chain's CDR3 is CASSPSGVGVTEAFF. CDR3 bases: TGTGCCAGCAGCCCAAGTGGGGTTGGGGTTACTGAAGCTTTCTTT.

The genes are TRBV12-3 or TRBV12-4 and TRBJ2-3, with 7 bases that match TRBD2. The CDR3 spans 12 residues. The ends lost 7 bases at V and 5 bases at J; junction bases unmatched: 3. The CDR3 here is CASTWGGDTQYF. CDR3 sequence (DNA): TGTGCCAGCACCTGGGGGGGAGATACGCAGTATTTT.